This TCR beta chain originates from a study of T cells after posttransplantation cyclophosphamide (dated by TCRdb to the mid-2010s). Broadly, across the study: Using TRB sequencing, the study followed how the T cell repertoire reconstituted after myeloablative bone marrow transplantation in which posttransplantation cyclophosphamide served as GVHD prophylaxis. Public TRB sequences were queried against a database of over 3,600 sequences associated with responses to pathogens, tumor antigens, self-antigens and alloantigens. Blood from every one of the 30 to 40 PTCy patients who had 1-year posttransplant specimens underwent TRB sequencing. Because TRA and TRB clonality correlated tightly in 8 to 10 samples, the subsequent TCR analyses were limited to TRB only. Up to about 3 additional blood samples from 2 to 5.2 years after transplant were also TRB-sequenced in 3 patients, as was pretransplant blood from a handful of patients. Antigen receptor sequencing covered samples from a few dozen PTCy-treated patients and 15 to 20 of their related bone marrow donors.

On the day of marrow donation, related bone marrow donors gave peripheral blood samples. Peripheral blood and bone marrow mononuclear cells were isolated by Ficoll-Hypaque density centrifugation and were cryopreserved. TRB sequencing was run on genomic DNA with either the immunoSEQ assay at survey resolution or the hsTCRB kit. On the study's bioinformatics: The immunoSEQ software handled initial read processing, and the LymphoSeq R package was used for repertoire analyses. Clonality was computed as 1 minus normalized Shannon entropy, and a Gini coefficient was also calculated for each TRB dataset. To infer phenotypes in unsorted samples, TRB sequences from sorted subsets of the recipient or donor were mapped onto unsorted samples from the same recipient. Entries here come from immuneACCESS through TCRdb and include only in-frame sequences with V and J called. Some clones fail to appear in such tables; in the studies checked, an unresolved V gene covers under half of the shortfall, and the cause of the remainder is unknown. D and trimming come from the DNA, and the V and J calls and clone size come from that table. Counted in this sample were about 46,000 clones; 85% to 95% of them appeared once. The ten biggest clones cover around 3% of the sample.

This clone was recorded only once. Its antigen is still unknown. Base quality data are lacking; no much larger clone is found one base away. Study-level results and caveats: Donor-recipient similarity was low at 1-2 months but rose over the first year, and later blood repertoires were often dominated by donor CD8+ memory clones. Across over 40 patients, TRB clonality was highly associated with recipient CMV seropositivity and CMV reactivation, and diversity in PTCy patients was similar to diversity in CNI/methotrexate controls. The TRB repertoires of T cells infiltrating skin or GI tract showed only limited overlap with the TRB repertoires of T cells in blood.

The CDR3 spans 16 residues, from the cysteine through the phenylalanine. The read is trimmed to its CDR3 DNA, 48 bases read in frame from base 1. V drops 2 bases and J drops 0 bases, leaving 12 bases in between. For CDR1 and CDR2, the germline V gene lists SGDLS and YYNGEE. The chain uses TRBV9 and TRBJ2-1, and possibly TRBD1, on 6 matching bases. The sequenced material came from PBMCs. This receptor was obtained from a woman between 50 and 59 years old in good health and a related stem cell transplant donor. The CDR3 protein is CASSVFTGSSYNEQFF. The DNA is TGTGCCAGCAGCGTTTTCACAGGGAGCTCCTACAATGAGCAGTTCTTC.